The TCR beta chain described here comes from a study of T cell responses to AZD1222 COVID-19 vaccine. Sequencing used immunoSEQ multiplex PCR; TCRdb keeps in-frame clones, though not all of them. The table shows about 130,000 clones, with roughly 93% occurring only once. Study-wide findings and caveats: When two AZD1222 doses had been given, Spike-specific TCR breadth and depth rose.

Second-dose intervals near 4 or 12 weeks were combined. Germline V gives CDR1 MNHEY, CDR2 SMNVEV (reference sequence). V lost 4 bases, J lost 6 bases, and 15 bases lay in between. The CDR3 is 15 amino acids. Concerning this clone: As yet, its antigen is unknown.

The V call is TRBV27, the J call TRBJ2-2, with a weak D call TRBD1 (7 bases). The receptor was derived from an adult who received the AZD1222 COVID-19 vaccine. This specimen consisted of peripheral blood, obtained 28 days after the second AZD1222 dose. CDR3 nucleotide sequence: TGTGCCAGCAGTTCTTGGAGGGGGCGATCCGGGGAGCTGTTTTTT. Translating it yields CASSSWRGRSGELFF.